Listed below are T cell receptor beta chains from one sample, sequenced in a study of control samples from healthy donors and cancer patients. Assay: immunoSEQ multiplex PCR; the TCRdb copy retains only in-frame clones and omits some. Of about 81,000 clones detected, roughly 94% appear once; the ten largest clones hold roughly 5%. Sequenced: blood. All receptors derive from a woman aged 18 to 35 in good health. The conserved cysteine and the conserved F or W are not part of the CDR3 here.

J: TRBJ2-3; V: TRBV28; CDR3: ASSLYGAGTDTQY
J: TRBJ2-1; V: TRBV4-3; CDR3: ASSQATGTYNEQF
J: TRBJ2-3; V: TRBV7-9; CDR3: ASSSGQGDTDTQY
J: TRBJ1-6; V: TRBV9; CDR3: ASSVANSNSPLH
J: TRBJ2-1; V: TRBV7-2; CDR3: ASSLPPLAGSNEQF
J: TRBJ2-1; V: TRBV2; CDR3: ASSDSGAQHNEQF
J: TRBJ2-7; V: TRBV6-2/TRBV6-3; CDR3: ASSYNRGGFYEQY
J: TRBJ1-1; V: TRBV7-9; CDR3: ASSRTGTDTEAF
J: TRBJ2-1; V: TRBV4-2; CDR3: ASSQVGSDEQF
J: TRBJ2-5; V: TRBV19; CDR3: ASSIRGGTQETQY
J: TRBJ2-7; V: TRBV21-1; CDR3: ASSLGGPGRTSYEQY
J: TRBJ1-2; V: TRBV12-3/TRBV12-4; CDR3: ASPATGGGGYT
J: TRBJ1-2; V: TRBV7-2; CDR3: ASSLQRAYGYT
J: TRBJ2-5; V: TRBV27; CDR3: ASSGLAGGPETQY
J: TRBJ2-2; V: TRBV24-1; CDR3: ATGRGTGELF
J: TRBJ2-2; V: TRBV5-1; CDR3: ASSLAVRGAGELF
J: TRBJ2-3; V: TRBV7-6; CDR3: ASSLPDWEVGTDTQY
J: TRBJ2-1; V: TRBV27; CDR3: ASRPPGLAGFEQF
J: TRBJ2-2; V: TRBV7-9; CDR3: ASSLGGGRNTGELF
J: TRBJ2-7; V: TRBV20-1; CDR3: SASTGLVSYEQY